This TCR beta chain was recorded in a study of persistence of HIV-infected CD4 T cells. Sequencing used immunoSEQ version 4 in survey mode. The protocol was immunoSEQ multiplex PCR, while the TCRdb copy is restricted to in-frame clones and leaves out a portion. The sample records fewer than 45,000 clones, about 88% being singletons. As regards this clone: No antigen is known for it.

V was pared by 10 bases and J by 1 base, with 14 bases between. The CDR3 totals 13 residues. CDR1 and CDR2 (germline): SGHNT, YYREEE (reference sequence). Nonspecific anti-CD3/anti-CD28 bead stimulation represents the broad CD4+ T cell repertoire. Responding CD4+ T cells were sorted by upregulation of both CD40 ligand and CD69. The V and J genes are TRBV5-4 and TRBJ2-5; possibly TRBD1 or TRBD2 for D (5 bases each). The clonotype comes from an adult woman with HIV who was CMV-seropositive. The input for sequencing was CD4+ T cells sorted from PBMCs after approximately 19-hour stimulation, taken from a patient who received antiretroviral therapy. CDR3 DNA sequence: TGTGCCCTCTCGAGGGGTAGCCAAGAGACCCAGTACTTC. Its protein is CALSRGSQETQYF. The full variable domain, with the rest looked up from reference TRBV5-4 and TRBJ2-5, is ETGVTQSPTHLIKTRGQQVTLRCSSQSGHNTVSWYQQALGQGPQFIFQYYREEENGRGNFPPRFSGLQFPNYSSELNVNALELDDSALYLCALSRGSQETQYFGPGTRLLVL.